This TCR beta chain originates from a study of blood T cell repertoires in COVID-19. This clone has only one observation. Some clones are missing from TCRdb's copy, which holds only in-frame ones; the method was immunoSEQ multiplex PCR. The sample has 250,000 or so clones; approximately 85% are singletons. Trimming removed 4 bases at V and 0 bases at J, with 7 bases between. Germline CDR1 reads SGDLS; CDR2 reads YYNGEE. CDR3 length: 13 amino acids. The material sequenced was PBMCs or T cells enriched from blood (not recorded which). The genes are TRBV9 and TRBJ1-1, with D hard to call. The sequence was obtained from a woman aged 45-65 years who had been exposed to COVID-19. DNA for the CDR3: TGTGCCAGCAGCCCCCGTATGAACACTGAAGCTTTCTTT. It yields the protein CASSPRMNTEAFF.